A single sample is the source of the 27 T cell receptor beta chains below, sequenced in a study of OX40 agonist ivuxolimab in advanced cancers. The repertoire was sequenced with immunoSEQ multiplex PCR; TCRdb's copy has only in-frame clones and lacks some. The sample shows 60,000 or so clones, roughly 87% of them seen only once. The input for sequencing was CD4+ or CD8+ T cells sorted from blood, taken in a trial of the OX40 agonist ivuxolimab. Receptor source: an adult with an advanced solid tumor such as melanoma, head and neck, liver or kidney cancer.

The V call is TRBV6-1, the J call TRBJ2-7; no definite D call. CDR3 length: 13 residues. V was trimmed by 4 bases and J by 4 bases, leaving 11 bases between them. Germline V gene lookup returns CDR1 MNHNS and CDR2 SASEGT. CDR3 nucleotide sequence: TGTGCCAGCAGTGGCCTTCGGACGTACGAGCAGTACTTC. It translates to CASSGLRTYEQYF.

This clone occurred once. The genes are TRBV14 and TRBJ2-7; D may match TRBD1 or TRBD2 (5 bases each). The V and J ends lost 4 bases and 6 bases respectively, with 16 bases between them. The CDR3 is 14 residues long. Germline V gives CDR1 SGHDN, CDR2 FVKESK. CDR3 in DNA: TGTGCCAGCAGCCGCCAAGTGGGACCCTTCGAGCAGTACTTC. Translation: CASSRQVGPFEQYF.

The rearrangement uses TRBV7-9 and TRBJ2-7; 9 nucleotides align to TRBD1. With V trimmed by 10 bases and J by 6 bases, 7 bases remained unmatched. Germline V gene lookup returns CDR1 SEHNR and CDR2 FQNEAQ (reference sequence). This CDR3 spans 12 amino acids. The CDR3 bases are TGTGCCAATGGGGACAGGGTAGGCGAGCAGTACTTC. Translation: CANGDRVGEQYF.

The V gene is TRBV15, the J gene TRBJ1-5; D not resolved. Trimming cost V 0 bases and J 7 bases, with 10 bases left between them. The CDR3 runs 14 residues. Germline CDR1 LNHNV, CDR2 YYDKDF (reference sequence). The CDR3 here is CATSRDVTGQPQHF. The CDR3 DNA sequence: TGTGCCACCAGCAGAGATGTCACGGGGCAGCCCCAGCATTTT. Full variable domain (missing parts from reference TRBV15 and TRBJ1-5): DAMVIQNPRYQVTQFGKPVTLSCSQTLNHNVMYWYQQKSSQAPKLLFHYYDKDFNNEADTPDNFQSRRPNTSFCFLDIRSPGLGDTAMYLCATSRDVTGQPQHFGDGTRLSIL.

The J gene is TRBJ1-5, the V gene TRBV5-1, with D possibly matching TRBD1 (5 bases). CDR1 is SGHRS, CDR2 YFSETQ, per germline. CDR3 length: 17 residues. Trimming took 0 bases from V and 2 from J, leaving 15 bases between them. CDR3 DNA: TGCGCCAGCAGCTTGGCTTTGTCAGGGATCGGCAATCAGCCCCAGCATTTT. It codes for CASSLALSGIGNQPQHF.

The CDR3 loop reads CASSRQGLTNTEAFF. CDR3 DNA: TGTGCCAGCAGTAGACAGGGTTTGACGAACACTGAAGCTTTCTTT. The chain links TRBV11-2 to TRBJ1-1; 7 nucleotides line up with TRBD1. Germline loops: CDR1 SGHAT, CDR2 FQNNGV. The CDR3 contains 15 residues. After removal of 6 bases from V and 1 base from J, the junction contained 8 bases not matched to a gene.

The genes are TRBV7-8 and TRBJ1-2; no clear D gene. The V gene lost 2 bases and the J gene lost 2 bases, with 12 bases spanning the gap. The CDR3 totals 15 residues. Germline CDR1 and CDR2: SGHVS and FQNEAQ. CDR3 residues: CASSLTAALNYGYTF. The CDR3 DNA is TGTGCCAGCAGCTTAACCGCAGCTTTAAACTATGGCTACACCTTC.

The chain links TRBV5-1 to TRBJ2-7; 9 bases fit TRBD1. The V gene's germline CDR1 is SGHRS and CDR2 YFSETQ. CDR3 length: 16 amino acids. Unmatched junction bases numbered 5, after V lost 0 bases and J lost 1 base. In DNA, the CDR3 is TGCGCCAGCAGCTTGGCCGGGACAGGGATTTCCTACGAGCAGTACTTC. It specifies CASSLAGTGISYEQYF.

CDR3 residues: CSVEDAAGVMDGYTF. DNA for the CDR3: TGCAGCGTTGAAGATGCCGCAGGGGTAATGGATGGCTACACCTTC. The chain has TRBV29-1 and TRBJ1-2; maybe TRBD1 (6 bases). This CDR3 is 15 amino acids long. From germline, CDR1 is SQVTM and CDR2 ANQGSEA. Between the trimmed V and J ends, which lost 0 bases and 6 bases, there was a span of 17 bases.

Of note for this clone: At one boundary the junction diverges from the germline segment, which might be a read error. The chain carries TRBV6-5 and TRBJ1-5; D unresolved. Per germline, CDR1 MNHEY and CDR2 SVGAGI. The CDR3 runs 11 residues. The CDR3 is CAGSGNQPQHF. CDR3 nucleotides: TGTGCCGGCAGCGGCAATCAGCCCCAGCATTTT.

The rearrangement joins TRBV4-1 to TRBJ1-1; D remains ambiguous. The CDR3 sequence is 15 residues long. Germline CDR1 and CDR2: MGHRA and YSYEKL. V was pared by 4 bases and J by 0 bases, with 12 bases between. This CDR3 is CASSPLGIMNTEAFF. The CDR3 DNA reads TGCGCCAGCAGCCCCCTTGGAATCATGAACACTGAAGCTTTCTTT.

The J gene is TRBJ1-2, the V gene TRBV28; no firm D call. V dropped 5 bases and J dropped 1 base, with 8 bases sitting between them. The CDR3 extends over 13 amino acids. Germline CDR1 reads MDHEN; CDR2 reads SYDVKM. The CDR3 here is CASSPSLNYGYTF. In DNA form, the CDR3 reads TGTGCCAGCAGTCCTAGTCTTAACTATGGCTACACCTTC.

The chain has TRBV5-4 and TRBJ1-3; possibly TRBD1 for D (6 bases). CDR1 and CDR2 from the germline V gene are SGHNT and YYREEE (reference sequence). The V gene lost 4 bases and the J gene lost 4 bases, with 12 bases spanning the gap. The CDR3 has 14 residues. The CDR3 coding sequence is TGTGCCAGCAGCCAGGACAGTTCAGGAAACACCATATATTTT. Translation: CASSQDSSGNTIYF.

The V and J genes are TRBV7-2 and TRBJ2-1; 10 nucleotides match TRBD2. This CDR3 spans 16 amino acids. The trim removed 5 bases at V and 6 bases at J, leaving 10 bases unmatched. CDR1 is SGHTA and CDR2 is FQGNSA in the germline V gene. In nucleotides, the CDR3 is TGTGCCAGCAGCACCGTAGCGGGAGGCCGCTCCAATGAGCAGTTCTTC. This encodes CASSTVAGGRSNEQFF.

The sample holds a few counts of this clone. The V gene is TRBV11-3, the J gene TRBJ1-1; TRBD1 aligns across 7 bases. V shed 9 bases and J 12 bases; nucleotides not matched to a gene: 13. Germline-derived CDR1 and CDR2 are SGHNT and YENEEA. The CDR3 is made up of 12 amino acids. CDR3 sequence reads: CASSSEGAKTFF. DNA of the CDR3: TGTGCCAGTTCCTCAGAGGGGGCGAAAACTTTCTTT.

The genes are TRBV11-2 and TRBJ1-6; D unresolved. CDR3 length: 11 amino acids. V was cut by 0 bases and J by 16 bases, with 7 bases left in between. From germline, CDR1 is SGHAT and CDR2 FQNNGV. CDR3 amino acids: CASSLDKDLHF. The CDR3 nucleotides are TGTGCCAGCAGCTTAGACAAGGATCTCCACTTT.

V usage is TRBV19 and J usage is TRBJ2-3; D remains ambiguous. Looked up from germline, CDR1 is LNHDA and CDR2 is SQIVND (reference sequence). V was clipped by 0 bases and J by 6 bases, with 10 bases between them. The CDR3 contains 14 residues. The CDR3 coding sequence is TGTGCCAGTAGTATAGATCTCGTCCGGGATACGCAGTATTTT. Amino acid sequence: CASSIDLVRDTQYF.

The chain is built from TRBV28 and TRBJ2-4; possible D gene TRBD2, 6 bases. Germline loops: CDR1 MDHEN, CDR2 SYDVKM. Between the trimmed V and J ends, which lost 8 bases and 0 bases, there was a span of 11 bases. There are 14 residues in the CDR3. The CDR3 DNA sequence: TGTGCCAGCCGGGGGAGTTTAGCCAAAAACATTCAGTACTTC. This translates into CASRGSLAKNIQYF.

The chain combines TRBV6-5 with TRBJ2-1; D uncertain. Per germline, CDR1 MNHEY and CDR2 SVGAGI. Trimming removed 2 bases from V and 7 bases from J, with 9 bases in between. The CDR3 covers 13 residues. This chain's CDR3 is CASSYGRANEQFF. The CDR3 DNA sequence: TGTGCCAGCAGTTACGGAAGGGCTAATGAGCAGTTCTTC.

The chain links TRBV5-1 to TRBJ2-6, with a weak D call TRBD1 (6 bases). CDR3 length: 19 residues. V gave up 1 base and J gave up 0 bases, with 17 bases separating them. Germline V gives CDR1 SGHRS, CDR2 YFSETQ. This CDR3 reads CASSLRPTGTPSGANVLTF. The CDR3 bases are TGCGCCAGCAGCTTGCGGCCGACAGGAACTCCCTCTGGGGCCAACGTCCTGACTTTC.

The chain joins TRBV7-9 to TRBJ2-7, with D possibly matching TRBD1 (6 bases). This CDR3 has 14 residues. With 5 bases removed from V and 4 bases from J, the gap between germline ends came to 15 bases. Germline lookup yields CDR1 SEHNR and CDR2 FQNEAQ (reference sequence). The CDR3, as DNA: TGTGCCAGCAGCCCATCTACAGGGATATACGAGCAGTACTTC. It encodes CASSPSTGIYEQYF.

This clone appeared a single time. This chain uses TRBV6-5 with TRBJ2-5; D perhaps matches TRBD2 (5 bases). CDR1 and CDR2 (germline): MNHEY, SVGAGI. CDR3 length equals 15 residues. Trimming pared 8 bases from V and 4 bases from J, leaving 20 bases between. CDR3 nucleotides: TGTGCCAGCGGGGTAGCGTATCAGGACGGAGAGACCCAGTACTTC. Translation gives CASGVAYQDGETQYF.

This clone was seen a few times. The chain recombines TRBV6-5 with TRBJ2-7; TRBD1 or TRBD2 may be the D gene (5 bases each). The CDR3 sequence is 14 residues long. V was cut by 6 bases and J by 3 bases, with 15 bases left in between. The germline V gene encodes CDR1 MNHEY and CDR2 SVGAGI. In DNA, the CDR3 is TGTGCCAGCAGGTCGACAGCGGCGGGCTACGAGCAGTACTTC. This translates into CASRSTAAGYEQYF.

The V gene is TRBV7-9, the J gene TRBJ2-1; D gene uncertain. V lost 5 bases and J lost 2, with 13 bases in between. Germline CDR1 is SEHNR and CDR2 is FQNEAQ (reference sequence). CDR3 length: 15 amino acids. The CDR3 DNA sequence: TGTGCCAGCAGCCGGTGGGGTGGTACCTACAATGAGCAGTTCTTC. Protein: CASSRWGGTYNEQFF.

J is TRBJ2-7 and V is TRBV7-3, with TRBD1 as a possible D gene (5 bases). This CDR3 region has 13 residues. Germline V gene sequence: CDR1 SGHTA, CDR2 FQGTGA. With 6 bases removed from V and 4 bases from J, the gap between germline ends came to 13 bases. In nucleotides, the CDR3 is TGTGCCAGCAGTTCGACGGACAATTACGAGCAGTACTTC. It is translated as CASSSTDNYEQYF.

The chain has TRBV7-9 and TRBJ1-4; D gene unclear. CDR1 is SEHNR, CDR2 FQNEAQ, per germline (reference sequence). This CDR3 has 16 residues. Between the trimmed V and J ends, which lost 0 bases and 4 bases, there was a span of 12 bases. The DNA for the CDR3 is TGTGCCAGCAGCTTAGCGCGCGAGACGCTTAATGAAAAACTGTTTTTT. It specifies CASSLARETLNEKLFF.

The chain is built from TRBV19 and TRBJ2-3; 7 bases match TRBD2. The CDR3 contains 14 residues. Germline V gene data show CDR1 as LNHDA and CDR2 as SQIVND (reference sequence). V lost 4 bases, J lost 5 bases, and 6 bases stayed unmatched. The CDR3 sequence is CASSKGLVGDTQYF. The CDR3 DNA reads TGTGCCAGTAGTAAAGGACTAGTAGGAGATACGCAGTATTTT.